Here is one TCR beta chain with its context. These data belong to a study of blood T cells in healthy people across ages. The CDR3 loop spans 15 amino acids. CDR1 and CDR2 from the germline V gene are MNHEY and SMNVEV (reference sequence). V gave up 7 bases and J gave up 7 bases, with 22 bases separating them. PCR was performed a second time for 7 to 11 cycles using a sample-barcoded 5' primer and a J-beta primer mix. TCRdb recomputed calls from the 5' RACE reads with MiXCR, one row per CDR3 protein. This sample yields around 1,900,000 distinct CDR3 sequences, of which roughly two fifths are seen a single time; roughly 23% belongs to the top ten.

This TCR was sampled from a human donor in good health. Sample: blood. This sequence joins TRBV27 and TRBJ1-2, with a weak D call TRBD1 (5 bases). The CDR3 nucleotides read TGTGCCAGCAACCGACTCGGGGGAGGGGAGGGTGGCTACACCTTC. This sequence encodes CASNRLGGGEGGYTF.